The 27 T cell receptor beta chains below were found in one sample sequenced in a study of Graves' ophthalmopathy and Graves' hyperthyroidism. RNA transcripts were the source from which TCR beta CDR3 regions were amplified. An opening RT-PCR round employed HTBI primers and preceded a second-round multiplex PCR. One entry per CDR3 protein results from TCRdb running MiXCR on the multiplex PCR reads. The sample holds 200,000 to 250,000 distinct CDR3 sequences, roughly 21% seen once. Sequences were obtained from peripheral blood. The receptors shown here come from a woman in her forties or fifties with Graves' ophthalmopathy.

This clonotype was observed at least ten times. The rearrangement uses TRBV12-3 or TRBV12-4 and TRBJ1-1; 7 bases align to TRBD1. The CDR3 extends over 14 amino acids. The V gene end was trimmed by 5 bases and the J gene end by 4 bases; junction bases not matched to a gene: 7. In nucleotides, the CDR3 is TGTGCCAGCAGTATCGGACAGGCTAGCACTGAAGCTTTCTTT. It encodes CASSIGQASTEAFF.

This clonotype has at least ten counts. The J gene is TRBJ2-7, the V gene TRBV25-1; maybe TRBD2 (6 bases). V lost 6 bases and J lost 6, with 9 bases in between. The length of the CDR3 is 11 residues. The germline V gene encodes CDR1 MGHDK and CDR2 SYGVNS. Here the CDR3 DNA reads TGTGCCAGCAGCGGAGGGATCGAGCAGTACTTC. Residues: CASSGGIEQYF.

Ten or more counts support this clonotype. This rearrangement joins TRBV2 to TRBJ1-3; D not resolved. This CDR3 region has 14 residues. The germline V gene encodes CDR1 SNHLY and CDR2 FYNNEI. V lost 4 bases to trimming and J lost 8 bases, with 15 bases between them. CDR3 coding DNA: TGTGCCAGCAGTGGGACGAACGGAATGGACACCATATATTTT. It is translated as CASSGTNGMDTIYF.

This clonotype was observed many times. The genes are TRBV24-1 and TRBJ2-2; D gene uncertain. The CDR3 covers 16 residues. Germline V gene data show CDR1 as KGHDR and CDR2 as SFDVKD. Trimming stripped 3 bases from V and 0 bases from J, with 10 bases between. The CDR3 region has the DNA TGTGCCACCAGTGATACCGTGGCACCGAACACCGGGGAGCTGTTTTTT. Its protein product is CATSDTVAPNTGELFF.

This clonotype occurred many times. The rearrangement uses TRBV5-1 and TRBJ1-1, with D perhaps matching TRBD1 (6 bases). Trimming stripped 0 bases from V and 6 bases from J, with 9 bases between. Germline V gene data show CDR1 as SGHRS and CDR2 as YFSETQ. The CDR3 consists of 13 residues. DNA for the CDR3: TGCGCCAGCAGCTTGGTGACAGGACCTGAAGCTTTCTTT. Its protein is CASSLVTGPEAFF.

The sample holds many counts of this clonotype. The chain recombines TRBV5-1 with TRBJ2-3; no clear D gene. The V gene's germline CDR1 is SGHRS and CDR2 YFSETQ. Trimming removed 1 base from V and 0 bases from J, with 6 bases in between. The CDR3 has 14 amino acids. The CDR3 spells CASSLQTSTDTQYF. The CDR3 DNA is TGCGCCAGCAGCTTGCAGACTAGCACAGATACGCAGTATTTT.

This clonotype was recorded many times. This chain links TRBV28 with TRBJ2-7; 14 bases map to TRBD2. V lost 6 bases to trimming and J lost 0 bases; unmatched junction nucleotides: 1. The CDR3 covers 15 residues. From germline, CDR1 is MDHEN and CDR2 SYDVKM. CDR3 coding DNA: TGTGCCAGCAGCGGGACTAGCGGGGGCTCCTACGAGCAGTACTTC. It specifies CASSGTSGGSYEQYF.

The chain combines TRBV2 with TRBJ1-2, with TRBD1 matching over 10 bases. Germline V gene lookup returns CDR1 SNHLY and CDR2 FYNNEI. This CDR3 is built from 15 residues. Trimming took 0 bases from V and 8 from J; bases not matched to a gene: 6. The CDR3 loop is CASSEAGQGIMGYTF. For the CDR3, the DNA is TGTGCCAGCAGTGAAGCGGGACAGGGGATCATGGGCTACACCTTC.

This clonotype has just one count. This chain connects TRBV6-1 to TRBJ1-1; D is undetermined. This CDR3 contains 13 residues. CDR1 MNHNS and CDR2 SASEGT come from the germline V gene. V was shortened by 7 bases and J by 0 bases, with 9 bases between the two germline ends. For the CDR3, the DNA is TGTGCCAGCATACTAACGGTGAACACTGAAGCTTTCTTT. It is translated as CASILTVNTEAFF.

The rearrangement links TRBV20-1 to TRBJ2-7; tentative D call: TRBD2 (7 bases). There are 13 residues in the CDR3. V lost 6 bases to trimming and J lost 4 bases, with 16 bases between them. Germline V gives CDR1 DFQATT, CDR2 SNEGSKA (reference sequence). CDR3 sequence reads: CSARRTAGYEQYF. Written as DNA, the CDR3 is TGCAGTGCCCGACGGACAGCGGGGTACGAGCAGTACTTC.

The CDR3 DNA reads as TGTGCCAGCAGCTTAGGAGGCAGGGCAGATTTCTTT. Protein: CASSLGGRADFF. The chain has TRBV7-9 and TRBJ1-1; weak D call: TRBD1 (5 bases). Trimming cost V 1 base and J 13 bases, with 13 bases left between them. Germline CDR1 reads SEHNR; CDR2 reads FQNEAQ (reference sequence). The CDR3 is made up of 12 amino acids.

The CDR3 DNA is TGTGCCTGGTACCCCGGGACTAGCGGGAACACCGGGGAGCTGTTTTTT. Translation: CAWYPGTSGNTGELFF. The J gene is TRBJ2-2, the V gene TRBV30, with 11 nucleotides matching TRBD2. The trim removed 5 bases at V and 1 base at J, leaving 6 bases unmatched. The CDR3 is 16 residues long. Germline CDR1 reads GTSNPN; CDR2 reads SVGIG (reference sequence).

This clonotype appeared many times. The junction does not match germline at one end; this may be a read error. The CDR3 nucleotides are TGTGCTAGCAGCTCGTCCCGGGGTCCCTCCTACGAGCAGTACTTC. Residues: CASSSSRGPSYEQYF. The J gene is TRBJ2-7, the V gene TRBV7-7; D is possibly TRBD2 (5 bases). This CDR3 has 15 residues. Germline-derived CDR1 and CDR2 are SSHAT and FNYEAQ (reference sequence).

V is TRBV19 and J is TRBJ2-2; weak D call: TRBD2 (6 bases). Germline V lookup: CDR1 LNHDA, CDR2 SQIVND (reference sequence). The CDR3 totals 13 residues. Trimming left V 7 bases short and J 4 bases short, with 10 bases between. The CDR3 DNA reads TGTGCCAGTAAGGCTAGCGTCACCGGGGAGCTGTTTTTT. Protein product: CASKASVTGELFF. Drawing the rest from reference TRBV19 and TRBJ2-2, the complete variable domain is DGGITQSPKYLFRKEGQNVTLSCEQNLNHDAMYWYRQDPGQGLRLIYYSQIVNDFQKGDIAEGYSVSREKKESFPLTVTSAQKNPTAFYLCASKASVTGELFFGEGSRLTVL.

This chain joins TRBV30 and TRBJ1-1, with 9 bases lining up with TRBD1. The CDR3 loop spans 16 amino acids. After removal of 2 bases from V and 1 base from J, the junction contained 8 bases not matched to a gene. Germline lookup yields CDR1 GTSNPN and CDR2 SVGIG (reference sequence). CDR3 sequence (DNA): TGTGCCTGGAGTCCCTCTAGGACAGGGGCGAACACTGAAGCTTTCTTT. It specifies CAWSPSRTGANTEAFF. The full variable domain, in which reference TRBV30 and TRBJ1-1 provide the parts outside the CDR3, is SQTIHQWPATLVQPVGSPLSLECTVEGTSNPNLYWYRQAAGRGLQLLFYSVGIGQISSEVPQNLSASRPQDRQFILSSKKLLLSDSGFYLCAWSPSRTGANTEAFFGQGTRLTVV.

Ten or more counts support this clonotype. The chain is built from TRBV3-1 and TRBJ1-3; no clear D. Germline V gives CDR1 LGHDT, CDR2 YNNKEL (reference sequence). V was clipped by 4 bases and J by 0 bases, with 16 bases between them. This CDR3 contains 17 residues. In nucleotides, the CDR3 is TGTGCCAGCAGCCGACGCGAAAGGGCTAGCTCTGGAAACACCATATATTTT. This encodes CASSRRERASSGNTIYF.

Concerning this clonotype: A much larger clone differs by one base, so this may be a read error. V and J are TRBV7-2 and TRBJ2-7, with 11 bases fitting TRBD2. Germline CDR1 SGHTA, CDR2 FQGNSA. The CDR3 covers 19 residues. Here the CDR3 reads CARSLVLGLAGGLTYEQYF. CDR3 nucleotide sequence: TGTGCCCGCAGCTTAGTGCTAGGGCTAGCGGGAGGCCTCACCTACGAGCAGTACTTC.

This clonotype was seen more than once but under ten times. The V call is TRBV6-1, the J call TRBJ2-3; 8 bases align to TRBD2. V trimming: 7 bases; J trimming: 3 bases; junction bases outside the gene matches: 9. The CDR3 is 15 amino acids. Per the germline V gene, CDR1 is MNHNS and CDR2 is SASEGT. CDR3 coding DNA: TGTGCCAGCAATCCGACAGCGGGAGAAACAGATACGCAGTATTTT. It specifies CASNPTAGETDTQYF.

This clonotype was seen ten or more times. The chain combines TRBV6-2 or TRBV6-3 with TRBJ2-7; 8 positions match TRBD2. V was pared by 4 bases and J by 5 bases, with 7 bases of the junction left unmatched. This CDR3 contains 14 residues. Germline loops: CDR1 MNHEY, CDR2 SVGEGT. CDR3 protein: CASSLGLVGDEQYF. The CDR3 nucleotides read TGTGCCAGCAGTTTGGGACTAGTAGGGGACGAGCAGTACTTC.

This clonotype has at least ten counts. CDR3 loop: CATSDWDGAGNTGELFF. The CDR3 nucleotides are TGTGCCACCAGTGATTGGGACGGAGCGGGGAACACCGGGGAGCTGTTTTTT. This chain connects TRBV24-1 to TRBJ2-2, with D possibly matching TRBD2 (6 bases). CDR1 is KGHDR, CDR2 SFDVKD, per germline. V was shortened by 2 bases and J by 1 base, with 13 bases between the two germline ends. This CDR3 has 17 amino acids.

This clonotype showed up just a few times. A single base separates this from a much larger clone, so it may be a read error. The V call is TRBV6-1, the J call TRBJ2-2; no definite D call. The V gene lost 8 bases and the J gene lost 8 bases, with 18 bases spanning the gap. Per the germline V gene, CDR1 is MNHNS and CDR2 is SASEGT. The CDR3 length is 14 residues. The CDR3 DNA reads TGTGCCAGCGGCCGTTTAGGGCGGAAAGGGGAGCTGTTTTTT. Residues: CASGRLGRKGELFF.

The table lists this clonotype with many counts. V gene TRBV28 combines with J gene TRBJ1-1, with a possible D match to TRBD1 (6 bases). Germline-derived CDR1 and CDR2 are MDHEN and SYDVKM. V lost 11 bases, J lost 7 bases, and 14 bases lay in between. CDR3 length equals 11 residues. For the CDR3, the DNA is TGTGCCGGAGCCCGGGGGCTTGAAGCTTTCTTT. Translation: CAGARGLEAFF.

This clonotype was seen repeatedly, ten times or more. This rearrangement joins TRBV12-3 or TRBV12-4 to TRBJ2-7, with D unclear. This CDR3 is 11 amino acids long. V was pared by 5 bases and J by 2 bases, with 4 bases between. This CDR3 is CASSGAYEQYF. CDR3 nucleotides: TGTGCCAGCAGTGGGGCCTACGAGCAGTACTTC.

Many counts were recorded for this clonotype. This rearrangement joins TRBV27 to TRBJ2-5; maybe TRBD2 (5 bases). Per germline, CDR1 MNHEY and CDR2 SMNVEV (reference sequence). Trimming took off 6 bases at V and 5 bases at J, with 22 bases between the two ends. There are 16 residues in the CDR3. The CDR3 region has the DNA TGTGCCAGCAGCAATGGATTGACGGTTTCGGGGGAGACCCAGTACTTC. Amino acid sequence: CASSNGLTVSGETQYF.

Ten or more counts support this clonotype. The chain couples TRBV28 to TRBJ2-7; D is perhaps TRBD2 (7 bases). The CDR3 covers 15 residues. The V gene lost 7 bases and the J gene lost 3 bases, with 19 bases spanning the gap. Germline V gene lookup returns CDR1 MDHEN and CDR2 SYDVKM. In nucleotides, the CDR3 is TGTGCCAGCATGGCTGGGGGGGCCCAGGACTACGAGCAGTACTTC. As protein: CASMAGGAQDYEQYF. The variable domain in full, with the rest retrieved from reference TRBV28 and TRBJ2-7, is DVKVTQSSRYLVKRTGEKVFLECVQDMDHENMFWYRQDPGLGLRLIYFSYDVKMKEKGDIPEGYSVSREKKERFSLILESASTNQTSMYLCASMAGGAQDYEQYFGPGTRLTVT.

This clonotype was seen ten or more times. The V call is TRBV6-5, the J call TRBJ2-7; 12 bases line up with TRBD2. CDR3 length: 17 amino acids. Germline V gene sequence: CDR1 MNHEY, CDR2 SVGAGI. J gave up 5 bases and V 2 bases, and 10 bases lay outside the gene matches. The CDR3 DNA sequence: TGTGCCAGCAGTTACGGTGCTAGCGGGAGGGCCCTCCACGAGCAGTACTTC. Translating gives CASSYGASGRALHEQYF.

This clonotype has at least ten counts. V gene TRBV3-1 combines with J gene TRBJ1-1; 9 bases are shared with TRBD1. Germline V gene lookup returns CDR1 LGHDT and CDR2 YNNKEL (reference sequence). Losses at the gene ends were 0 bases for V and 5 bases for J; bases not matched to a gene: 4. The CDR3 is made up of 15 amino acids. The CDR3 nucleotides read TGTGCCAGCAGCCAAGATCGGACAGGGGTTACTGAAGCTTTCTTT. This gives the protein CASSQDRTGVTEAFF.